This T cell receptor beta chain was identified in a study of regulatory T cells in long-lasting Graves disease. This CDR3 is 16 amino acids long. Trimming stripped 5 bases from V and 0 bases from J, with 14 bases between. The germline V gene encodes CDR1 MNHEY and CDR2 SVGEGT. According to the study, TCR beta libraries were built with iRepertoire HTBI primers and CDR3-region Arm-PCR. TCRdb fed the multiplex PCR reads into MiXCR, producing one record per CDR3 protein. The data contain 350,000 to 500,000 distinct CDR3 sequences, roughly 17% of them singletons. The time point here: newly diagnosed GD, antithyroid drugs for less than 3 months. Scientists built the TCR library using RNA that was extracted from PBMCs. The same sample was also used in a study of T cells in Graves' hyperthyroidism and ophthalmopathy.

The sequence was obtained from a woman aged 30 to 39 with Graves disease. The V and J genes are TRBV6-2 or TRBV6-3 and TRBJ2-1; a possible D gene is TRBD2 (5 bases). The sample consisted of peripheral blood mononuclear cells (PBMCs), taken at new diagnosis, from a patient treated with antithyroid drugs. The CDR3 reads CASSRATISSYNEQFF. Written as DNA, the CDR3 is TGTGCCAGCAGTAGAGCGACTATCAGCTCCTACAATGAGCAGTTCTTC.